A single sample is the source of the 6 T cell receptor beta chains below, sequenced in a study of blood T cell repertoires in COVID-19. This table comes from immunoSEQ multiplex PCR, and its TCRdb copy is limited to in-frame clones, with some not included. The profile shows approximately 170,000 clones, 84% of them singletons. The specimen sequenced was PBMCs or T cells enriched from blood (not recorded which). The receptor set was obtained from a man in his fifties who had recovered from COVID-19.

This clone was observed a handful of times. The same CDR3 arises from other DNA sequences in this sample as well. The chain recombines TRBV12-3 or TRBV12-4 with TRBJ2-1, with TRBD2 matching over 7 bases. The CDR3 is 12 amino acids. V was clipped by 3 bases and J by 7 bases; unmatched bases: 0. The CDR3 DNA reads as TGTGCCAGCAGTTTGGGGGGGAATGAGCAGTTCTTC. Protein product: CASSLGGNEQFF.

The V gene is TRBV3-1 (or the pseudogene TRBV3-2), the J gene TRBJ1-1; the D is unclear. V shed 1 base and J shed 4 bases, with 10 bases lying between them. This CDR3 comprises 14 residues. Germline-derived CDR1 and CDR2 are LGHDT and YNNKEL (reference sequence). CDR3 in amino acids: CASSQAEGGTEAFF. The CDR3 DNA reads TGTGCCAGCAGCCAAGCTGAAGGCGGCACTGAAGCTTTCTTT.

This clone was picked up one time. This sequence joins TRBV11-2 and TRBJ2-6; D call uncertain. With 5 bases removed from V and 4 bases from J, the gap between germline ends came to 9 bases. The CDR3 contains 14 residues. Germline V gene data show CDR1 as SGHAT and CDR2 as FQNNGV. CDR3 amino acids: CASSRTPGANVLTF. CDR3 DNA sequence: TGTGCCAGCAGCCGAACACCCGGGGCCAACGTCCTGACTTTC.

The count of this clone is one. This chain links TRBV7-3 with TRBJ2-2; 15 nucleotides match TRBD2. The CDR3 has 17 residues. Trimming removed 5 bases from V and 5 bases from J; junction bases left unmatched: 6. Germline V lookup: CDR1 SGHTA, CDR2 FQGTGA. The CDR3: CASSGTSGGRWTGELFF. The CDR3 nucleotides are TGTGCCAGCAGCGGGACTAGCGGGGGGCGGTGGACCGGGGAGCTGTTTTTT.

V usage is TRBV12-3 or TRBV12-4 and J usage is TRBJ1-1; D perhaps matches TRBD1 (6 bases). V dropped 6 bases and J dropped 0 bases, with 8 bases sitting between them. The length of the CDR3 is 13 residues. The CDR3 DNA reads TGTGCCAGCAGAAGGACAGTGAACACTGAAGCTTTCTTT. It encodes CASRRTVNTEAFF.

This clone was seen once. The V gene is TRBV30, the J gene TRBJ2-5, with D perhaps TRBD1 (5 bases). Trimming shortened V by 6 bases and J by 5 bases, and 10 bases separated the two germline ends. This CDR3 has 11 residues. CDR1 GTSNPN and CDR2 SVGIG come from the germline V gene (reference sequence). For the CDR3, the DNA is TGTGCCTGTCAGTCAGGGGAGACCCAGTACTTC. Encoded protein: CACQSGETQYF.